This T cell receptor beta chain was captured in a study of blood T cell repertoires in COVID-19. Two negative PCRs, clearance, or symptom resolution had been documented for recovered Cohort 3 donors. The table came from immunoSEQ multiplex PCR; TCRdb's copy has only in-frame clones and leaves some out. Of 300,000 to 350,000 clones listed, roughly 87% are singletons. Germline CDR1 is SEHNR and CDR2 is FQNEAQ (reference sequence). The CDR3 runs to 15 residues. With 4 bases removed from V and 3 bases from J, the gap between germline ends came to 14 bases. The source material was PBMCs or T cells enriched from blood (not recorded which). The chain recombines TRBV7-9 with TRBJ2-3; possible D gene TRBD2, 6 bases. This receptor was taken from a woman aged 25 to 45 who had recovered from COVID-19. This chain's CDR3 is CASSSDGGWTDTQYF. The DNA of the CDR3 is TGTGCCAGCAGCTCTGACGGAGGGTGGACAGATACGCAGTATTTT. Drawing the rest from reference TRBV7-9 and TRBJ2-3, the complete variable domain is DTGVSQNPRHKITKRGQNVTFRCDPISEHNRLYWYRQTLGQGPEFLTYFQNEAQLEKSRLLSDRFSAERPKGSFSTLEIQRTEQGDSAMYLCASSSDGGWTDTQYFGPGTRLTVL.